This T cell receptor beta chain is from a study of T cells in localized non-small cell lung cancer. Overall study findings and caveats: One tumor region alone was sequenced, and heterogeneity therefore remains possible. Uninvolved adjacent lung, not tumor, had the highest T cell clonality.

Germline V gene sequence: CDR1 SGHDN, CDR2 FVKESK. This CDR3 has 15 amino acids. Deletions cut 0 bases from V and 4 bases from J, with 12 bases between. TCRdb keeps only in-frame clones here, not all; method: immunoSEQ multiplex PCR. Here the sample spans about 1,400 clones, under 40% being singletons. In the case of this clone: What it recognizes is unknown.

The sequence was collected from a male donor at least 60 years old with stage II squamous cell lung carcinoma. Sequencing used normal lung tissue next to the tumor, obtained before any cancer treatment. This chain uses TRBV14 with TRBJ1-2; D is unresolved. The CDR3 nucleotides read TGTGCCAGCAGCCAAGAGGGGAGGTATGGCTATGGCTACACCTTC. Translation: CASSQEGRYGYGYTF.